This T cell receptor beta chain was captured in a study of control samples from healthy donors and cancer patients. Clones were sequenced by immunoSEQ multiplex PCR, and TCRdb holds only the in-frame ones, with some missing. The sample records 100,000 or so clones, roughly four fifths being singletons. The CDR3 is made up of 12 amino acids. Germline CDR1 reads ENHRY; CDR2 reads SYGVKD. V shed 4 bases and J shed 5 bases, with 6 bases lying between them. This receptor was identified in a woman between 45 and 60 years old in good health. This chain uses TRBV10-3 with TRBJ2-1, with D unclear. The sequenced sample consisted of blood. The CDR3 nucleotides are TGTGCCATCAGTGCCGGAGACAATGAGCAGTTCTTC. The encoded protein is CAISAGDNEQFF.